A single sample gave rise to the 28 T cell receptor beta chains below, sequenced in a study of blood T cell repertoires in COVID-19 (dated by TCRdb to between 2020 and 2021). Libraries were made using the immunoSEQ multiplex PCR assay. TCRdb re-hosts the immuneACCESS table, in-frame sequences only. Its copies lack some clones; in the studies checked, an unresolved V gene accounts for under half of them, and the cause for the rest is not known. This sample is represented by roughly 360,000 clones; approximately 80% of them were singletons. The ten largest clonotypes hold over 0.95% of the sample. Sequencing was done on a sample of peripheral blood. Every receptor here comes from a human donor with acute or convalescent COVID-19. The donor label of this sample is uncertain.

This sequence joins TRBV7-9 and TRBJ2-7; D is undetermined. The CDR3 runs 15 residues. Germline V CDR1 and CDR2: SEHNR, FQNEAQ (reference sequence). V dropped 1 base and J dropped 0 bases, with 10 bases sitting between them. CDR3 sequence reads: CASSLGLSTSYEQYF. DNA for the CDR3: TGTGCCAGCAGCTTAGGATTGTCTACCTCCTACGAGCAGTACTTC.

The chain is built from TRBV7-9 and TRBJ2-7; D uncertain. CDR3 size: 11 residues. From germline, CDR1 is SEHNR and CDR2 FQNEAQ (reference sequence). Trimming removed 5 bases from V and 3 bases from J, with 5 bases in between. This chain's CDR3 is CASSALYEQYF. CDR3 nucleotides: TGTGCCAGCAGCGCACTCTACGAGCAGTACTTC.

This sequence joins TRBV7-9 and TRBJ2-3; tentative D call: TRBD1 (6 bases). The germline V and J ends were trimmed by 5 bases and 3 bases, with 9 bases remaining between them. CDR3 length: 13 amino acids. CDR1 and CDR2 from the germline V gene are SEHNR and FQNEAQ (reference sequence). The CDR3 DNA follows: TGTGCCAGCAGCATCGGACAGACAGATACGCAGTATTTT. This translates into CASSIGQTDTQYF.

CDR3 nucleotide sequence: TGTGCCACCACGCGGACAGGGGCCCTCCGAGAGGGCTACACCTTC. Its translation: CATTRTGALREGYTF. The chain is built from TRBV15 and TRBJ1-2; 9 bases align to TRBD1. The J segment lost 8 bases and the V segment lost 7 bases, leaving 14 bases of the junction unmatched. CDR1 and CDR2 from the germline V gene are LNHNV and YYDKDF (reference sequence). The CDR3 is 15 residues long.

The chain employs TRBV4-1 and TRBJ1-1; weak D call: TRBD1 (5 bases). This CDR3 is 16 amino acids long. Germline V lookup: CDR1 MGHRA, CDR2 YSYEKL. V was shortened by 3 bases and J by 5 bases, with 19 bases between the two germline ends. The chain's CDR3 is CASSHFSGGKVTEAFF. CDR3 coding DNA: TGCGCCAGCAGCCACTTTAGCGGGGGGAAAGTTACTGAAGCTTTCTTT.

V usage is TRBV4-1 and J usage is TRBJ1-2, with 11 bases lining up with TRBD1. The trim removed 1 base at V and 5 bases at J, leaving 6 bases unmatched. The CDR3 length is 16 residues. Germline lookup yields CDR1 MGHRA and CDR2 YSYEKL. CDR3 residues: CASSQAFGQGAYGYTF. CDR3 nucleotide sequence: TGCGCCAGCAGCCAAGCGTTTGGACAGGGGGCATATGGCTACACCTTC.

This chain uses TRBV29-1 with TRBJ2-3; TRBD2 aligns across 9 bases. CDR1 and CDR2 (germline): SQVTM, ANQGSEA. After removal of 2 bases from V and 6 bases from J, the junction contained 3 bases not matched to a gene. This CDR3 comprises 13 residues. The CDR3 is CSVEPLAGDTQYF. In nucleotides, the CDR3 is TGCAGCGTTGAACCGCTAGCGGGGGATACGCAGTATTTT.

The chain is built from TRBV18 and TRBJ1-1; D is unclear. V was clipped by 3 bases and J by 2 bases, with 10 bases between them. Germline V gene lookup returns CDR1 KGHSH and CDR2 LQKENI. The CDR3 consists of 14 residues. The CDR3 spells CASSPGRINTEAFF. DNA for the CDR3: TGTGCCAGCTCACCGGGGAGAATCAACACTGAAGCTTTCTTT. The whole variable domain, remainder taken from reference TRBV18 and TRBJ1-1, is NAGVMQNPRHLVRRRGQEARLRCSPMKGHSHVYWYRQLPEEGLKFMVYLQKENIIDESGMPKERFSAEFPKEGPSILRIQQVVRGDSAAYFCASSPGRINTEAFFGQGTRLTVV.

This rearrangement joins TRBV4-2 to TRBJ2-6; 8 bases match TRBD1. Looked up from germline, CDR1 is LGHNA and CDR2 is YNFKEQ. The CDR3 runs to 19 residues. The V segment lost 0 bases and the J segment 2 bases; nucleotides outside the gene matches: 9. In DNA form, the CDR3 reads TGTGCCAGCAGCCAAGATCGGAGGACAGGGACCCCTGGGGCCAACGTCCTGACTTTC. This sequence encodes CASSQDRRTGTPGANVLTF.

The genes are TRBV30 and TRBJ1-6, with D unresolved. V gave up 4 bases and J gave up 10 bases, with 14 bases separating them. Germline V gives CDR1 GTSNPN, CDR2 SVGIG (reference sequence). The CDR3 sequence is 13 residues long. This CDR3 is CAWNGGQASPLHF. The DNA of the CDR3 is TGTGCCTGGAATGGCGGGCAGGCATCACCCCTCCACTTT. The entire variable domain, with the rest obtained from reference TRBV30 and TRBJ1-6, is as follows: SQTIHQWPATLVQPVGSPLSLECTVEGTSNPNLYWYRQAAGRGLQLLFYSVGIGQISSEVPQNLSASRPQDRQFILSSKKLLLSDSGFYLCAWNGGQASPLHFGNGTRLTVT.

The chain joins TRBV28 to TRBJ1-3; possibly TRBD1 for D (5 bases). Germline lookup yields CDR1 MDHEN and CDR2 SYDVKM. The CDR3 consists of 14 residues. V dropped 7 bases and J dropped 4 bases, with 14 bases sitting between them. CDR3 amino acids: CASTATAIGNTIYF. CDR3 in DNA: TGTGCCAGCACCGCGACAGCTATCGGAAACACCATATATTTT. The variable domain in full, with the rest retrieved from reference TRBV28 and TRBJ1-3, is DVKVTQSSRYLVKRTGEKVFLECVQDMDHENMFWYRQDPGLGLRLIYFSYDVKMKEKGDIPEGYSVSREKKERFSLILESASTNQTSMYLCASTATAIGNTIYFGEGSWLTVV.

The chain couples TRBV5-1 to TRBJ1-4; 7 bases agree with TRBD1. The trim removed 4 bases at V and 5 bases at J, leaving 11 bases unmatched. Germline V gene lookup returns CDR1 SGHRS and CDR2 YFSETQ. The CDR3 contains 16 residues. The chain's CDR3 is CASSPGTAPLNEKLFF. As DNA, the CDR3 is TGCGCCAGCAGCCCCGGGACAGCCCCCCTGAATGAAAAACTGTTTTTT.

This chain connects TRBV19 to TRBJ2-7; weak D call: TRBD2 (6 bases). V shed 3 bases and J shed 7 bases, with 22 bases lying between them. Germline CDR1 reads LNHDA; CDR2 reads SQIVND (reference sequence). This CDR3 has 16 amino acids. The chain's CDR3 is CASSISPAGTGWEQYF. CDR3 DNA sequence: TGTGCCAGTAGTATCTCCCCGGCAGGGACTGGATGGGAGCAGTACTTC.

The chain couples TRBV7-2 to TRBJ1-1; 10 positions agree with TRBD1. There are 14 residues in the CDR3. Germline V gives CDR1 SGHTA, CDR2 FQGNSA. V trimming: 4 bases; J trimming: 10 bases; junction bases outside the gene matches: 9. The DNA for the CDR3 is TGTGCCAGCAGCTGGACAGGGGGTAGCGGTACAGCTTTCTTT. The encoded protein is CASSWTGGSGTAFF. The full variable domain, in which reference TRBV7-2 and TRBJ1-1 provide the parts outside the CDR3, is GAGVSQSPSNKVTEKGKDVELRCDPISGHTALYWYRQSLGQGLEFLIYFQGNSAPDKSGLPSDRFSAERTGGSVSTLTIQRTQQEDSAVYLCASSWTGGSGTAFFGQGTRLTVV.

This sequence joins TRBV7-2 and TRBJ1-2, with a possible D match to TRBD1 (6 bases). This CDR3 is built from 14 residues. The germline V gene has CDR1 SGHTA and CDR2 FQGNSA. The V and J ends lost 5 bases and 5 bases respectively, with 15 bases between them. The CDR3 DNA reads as TGTGCCAGCAGCGTTGACAGGTCTAGGTATGGCTACACCTTC. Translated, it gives CASSVDRSRYGYTF.

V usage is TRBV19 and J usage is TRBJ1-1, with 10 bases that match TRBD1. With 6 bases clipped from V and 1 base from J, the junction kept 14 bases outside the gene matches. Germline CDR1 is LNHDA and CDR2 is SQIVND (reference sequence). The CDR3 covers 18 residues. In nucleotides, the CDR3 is TGTGCCAGTAGACGATCGGGCTGGACAGGGGGTGAGAACACTGAAGCTTTCTTT. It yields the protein CASRRSGWTGGENTEAFF.

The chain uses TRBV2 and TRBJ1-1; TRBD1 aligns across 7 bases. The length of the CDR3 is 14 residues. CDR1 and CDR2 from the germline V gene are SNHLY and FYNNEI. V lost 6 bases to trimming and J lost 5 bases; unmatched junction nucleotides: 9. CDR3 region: CASRDYRGNTEAFF. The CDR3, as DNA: TGTGCCAGCAGGGATTACAGGGGAAATACTGAAGCTTTCTTT.

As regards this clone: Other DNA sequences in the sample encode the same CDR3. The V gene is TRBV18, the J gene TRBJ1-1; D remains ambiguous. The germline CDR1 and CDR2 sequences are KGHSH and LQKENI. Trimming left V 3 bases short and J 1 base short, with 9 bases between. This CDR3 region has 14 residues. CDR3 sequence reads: CASSPRGGNTEAFF. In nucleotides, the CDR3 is TGTGCCAGCTCACCTCGGGGAGGGAACACTGAAGCTTTCTTT. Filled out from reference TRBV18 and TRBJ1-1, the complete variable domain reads NAGVMQNPRHLVRRRGQEARLRCSPMKGHSHVYWYRQLPEEGLKFMVYLQKENIIDESGMPKERFSAEFPKEGPSILRIQQVVRGDSAAYFCASSPRGGNTEAFFGQGTRLTVV.

The CDR3 loop reads CSVWDRRNTDTQYF. The CDR3 DNA reads as TGCAGCGTTTGGGACAGGAGAAACACAGATACGCAGTATTTT. This chain connects TRBV29-1 to TRBJ2-3; TRBD1 aligns across 8 bases. Unmatched junction bases numbered 6, after V lost 5 bases and J lost 2 bases. Germline-derived CDR1 and CDR2 are SQVTM and ANQGSEA. The length of the CDR3 is 14 residues.

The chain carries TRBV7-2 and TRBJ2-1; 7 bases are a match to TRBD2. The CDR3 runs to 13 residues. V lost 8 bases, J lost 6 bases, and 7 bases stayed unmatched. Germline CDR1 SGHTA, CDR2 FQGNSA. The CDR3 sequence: CASGTRGSNEQFF. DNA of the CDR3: TGTGCCAGCGGGACGCGGGGGTCCAATGAGCAGTTCTTC.

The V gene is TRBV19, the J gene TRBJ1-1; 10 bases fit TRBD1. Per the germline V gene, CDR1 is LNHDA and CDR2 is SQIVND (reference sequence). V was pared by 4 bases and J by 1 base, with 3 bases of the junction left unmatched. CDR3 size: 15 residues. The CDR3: CASSTRTGGNTEAFF. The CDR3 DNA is TGTGCCAGTAGTACCCGGACAGGGGGGAACACTGAAGCTTTCTTT.

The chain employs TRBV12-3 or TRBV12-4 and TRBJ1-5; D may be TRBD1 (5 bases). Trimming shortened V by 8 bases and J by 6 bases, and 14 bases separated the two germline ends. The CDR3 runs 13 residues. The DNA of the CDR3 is TGTGCCAGCGGCCCAGGGTCGGGTCAGCCCCAGCATTTT. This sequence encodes CASGPGSGQPQHF.

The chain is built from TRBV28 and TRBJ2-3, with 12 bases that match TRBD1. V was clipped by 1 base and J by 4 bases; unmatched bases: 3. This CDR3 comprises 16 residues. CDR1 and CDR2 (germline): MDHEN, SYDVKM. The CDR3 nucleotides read TGTGCCAGCAGTTTATTGGGGACAGGGGGCCCAGATACGCAGTATTTT. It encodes CASSLLGTGGPDTQYF.

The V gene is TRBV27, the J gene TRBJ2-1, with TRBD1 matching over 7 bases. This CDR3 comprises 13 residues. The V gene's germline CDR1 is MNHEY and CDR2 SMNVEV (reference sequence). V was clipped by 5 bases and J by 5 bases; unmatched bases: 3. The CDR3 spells CASSGTENNEQFF. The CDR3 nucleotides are TGTGCCAGCAGTGGGACAGAAAACAATGAGCAGTTCTTC.

CDR3 sequence reads: CACNPGVLNTEAFF. The CDR3 DNA reads as TGTGCCTGTAATCCCGGAGTCTTGAACACTGAAGCTTTCTTT. This chain joins TRBV30 and TRBJ1-1; D gene uncertain. The germline V gene encodes CDR1 GTSNPN and CDR2 SVGIG (reference sequence). The V and J ends lost 6 bases and 0 bases respectively, with 14 bases between them. This CDR3 spans 14 amino acids.

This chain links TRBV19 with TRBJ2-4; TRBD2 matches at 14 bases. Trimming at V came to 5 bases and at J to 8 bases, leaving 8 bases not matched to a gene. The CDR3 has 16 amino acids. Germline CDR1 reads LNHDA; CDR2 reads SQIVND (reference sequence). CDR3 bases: TGTGCCAGTAGTCCCCCGACTAGCGGGGGGGCTTACATTCAGTACTTC. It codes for CASSPPTSGGAYIQYF.

The CDR3, as DNA: TGTGCCAGCAAGGTTCAGGGGAACACTGAAGCTTTCTTT. This codes for CASKVQGNTEAFF. This chain uses TRBV6-5 with TRBJ1-1; tentatively, D is TRBD1 (5 bases). The CDR3 runs to 13 residues. Germline loops: CDR1 MNHEY, CDR2 SVGAGI. V was clipped by 7 bases and J by 1 base, with 10 bases between them.

Written as DNA, the CDR3 is TGCAGCGTTCTACCTTCAGGACAGAGGCCAGAAGCTTTCTTT. Its translation is CSVLPSGQRPEAFF. The genes are TRBV29-1 and TRBJ1-1, with TRBD1 as a possible D gene (6 bases). CDR3 length: 14 amino acids. The germline V gene encodes CDR1 SQVTM and CDR2 ANQGSEA. V lost 5 bases, J lost 8 bases, and 21 bases lay in between.